The 29 T cell receptor beta chains below were found in one sample sequenced in a study of T-cell reconstitution after alpha-beta-depleted transplantation in children. This sample's TCRbeta library carried unique molecular identifier barcodes. Using its own MiXCR run on the PCR reads, TCRdb lists one record per CDR3 protein. The data hold 400,000 to 500,000 distinct CDR3 sequences, with roughly 10% observed a single time. Sequences were derived from PBMCs from the stem cell graft donor, sampled from the stem cell graft. The receptors stem from a human donor who donated a stem cell graft to a child with acute myeloid leukemia.

Ten or more counts support this clonotype. This sequence joins TRBV12-3 or TRBV12-4 and TRBJ1-1, with a possible D match to TRBD1 (5 bases). V was clipped by 7 bases and J by 4 bases, with 13 bases between them. The CDR3 consists of 13 residues. In DNA form, the CDR3 reads TGTGCCAGCACTAGGGGTCTGGGCACTGAAGCTTTCTTT. Translating gives CASTRGLGTEAFF.

This clonotype was counted between two and nine times. The rearrangement uses TRBV2 and TRBJ2-1, with TRBD2 as a possible D gene (6 bases). Germline V CDR1 and CDR2: SNHLY, FYNNEI. The CDR3 totals 15 residues. Trimming took 4 bases from V and 7 from J, leaving 17 bases between them. In nucleotides, the CDR3 is TGTGCCAGCAGTGGTGCCGCGGGGACCTCGAATGAGCAGTTCTTC. Translation: CASSGAAGTSNEQFF. The full variable domain, with the rest looked up from reference TRBV2 and TRBJ2-1, is EPEVTQTPSHQVTQMGQEVILRCVPISNHLYFYWYRQILGQKVEFLVSFYNNEISEKSEIFDDQFSVERPDGSNFTLKIRSTKLEDSAMYFCASSGAAGTSNEQFFGPGTRLTVL.

This clonotype was counted ten times or more. This rearrangement joins TRBV20-1 to TRBJ2-3, with D hard to call. Germline V gene sequence: CDR1 DFQATT, CDR2 SNEGSKA (reference sequence). This CDR3 spans 15 amino acids. The V gene lost 6 bases and the J gene lost 2 bases, with 18 bases spanning the gap. The CDR3 here is CSARKTTGNTDTQYF. CDR3 nucleotide sequence: TGCAGTGCCCGGAAGACAACTGGAAACACAGATACGCAGTATTTT.

This chain joins TRBV5-1 and TRBJ1-2; unclear D gene. Between the trimmed V and J ends, which lost 0 bases and 0 bases, there was a span of 9 bases. The germline V gene has CDR1 SGHRS and CDR2 YFSETQ. This CDR3 has 15 residues. Here the CDR3 reads CASSLVPAPNYGYTF. The DNA of the CDR3 is TGCGCCAGCAGCTTGGTACCAGCCCCTAACTATGGCTACACCTTC.

This clonotype has just a few counts. This sequence joins TRBV5-1 and TRBJ2-7, with D perhaps matching TRBD2 (5 bases). Trimming cost V 3 bases and J 0 bases, with 13 bases left between them. This CDR3 spans 15 amino acids. The germline CDR1 and CDR2 sequences are SGHRS and YFSETQ. CDR3 nucleotide sequence: TGCGCCAGCAGCTCCGGGGATTCCAGCTCCTACGAGCAGTACTTC. Translating it yields CASSSGDSSSYEQYF.

This clonotype was observed a handful of times. This chain uses TRBV5-1 with TRBJ2-2; TRBD2 matches at 14 bases. Germline V gene data show CDR1 as SGHRS and CDR2 as YFSETQ. Unmatched junction bases numbered 5, after V lost 4 bases and J lost 6 bases. There are 16 residues in the CDR3. CDR3 DNA: TGCGCCAGCAGCCATGGGACTAGCGGGAGATCCGGGGAGCTGTTTTTT. Protein sequence: CASSHGTSGRSGELFF.

This clonotype was picked up a small number of times. The chain links TRBV7-8 to TRBJ1-1, with D tentatively TRBD1 (5 bases). This CDR3 region has 15 residues. CDR1 is SGHVS and CDR2 is FQNEAQ in the germline V gene. V lost 1 base to trimming and J lost 0 bases, with 9 bases between them. This CDR3 reads CASSLVWGLNTEAFF. The DNA of the CDR3 is TGTGCCAGCAGCTTAGTCTGGGGGTTGAACACTGAAGCTTTCTTT.

There are a few counts of this clonotype. The V and J genes are TRBV7-8 and TRBJ2-1; D remains ambiguous. The CDR3 extends over 13 amino acids. V shed 0 bases and J shed 8 bases, with 8 bases lying between them. Germline assignment: CDR1 SGHVS and CDR2 FQNEAQ. CDR3 residues: CASSLAPKDEQFF. DNA of the CDR3: TGTGCCAGCAGCTTAGCTCCGAAGGATGAGCAGTTCTTC.

This clonotype showed up just a few times. V usage is TRBV4-1 and J usage is TRBJ2-1; D unresolved. V lost 1 base and J lost 5, with 3 bases in between. In germline, CDR1 is MGHRA, CDR2 YSYEKL. This CDR3 region has 12 residues. This CDR3 is CASSQVHNEQFF. CDR3 DNA: TGCGCCAGCAGCCAAGTCCACAATGAGCAGTTCTTC.

The chain has TRBV6-5 and TRBJ2-2; 8 bases map to TRBD1. The CDR3 has 15 residues. Trimming took 2 bases from V and 7 from J; bases not matched to a gene: 6. The germline V gene encodes CDR1 MNHEY and CDR2 SVGAGI. The CDR3 sequence is CASSYRPGGYGELFF. Written as DNA, the CDR3 is TGTGCCAGCAGTTACCGGCCAGGGGGCTACGGGGAGCTGTTTTTT.

The CDR3 region is CASSQDLNSGGDYNEQFF. In DNA, the CDR3 is TGTGCCAGCAGCCAAGATTTAAATAGCGGGGGGGACTACAATGAGCAGTTCTTC. The genes are TRBV4-2 and TRBJ2-1; 11 nucleotides align to TRBD2. The germline gives CDR1 LGHNA, CDR2 YNFKEQ. The CDR3 is made up of 18 amino acids. The J segment lost 3 bases and the V segment lost 0 bases, leaving 7 bases of the junction unmatched.

This clonotype was recorded a few times. The chain employs TRBV5-5 and TRBJ1-1; TRBD1 is a possible D gene (6 bases). CDR3 size: 13 residues. Trimming cost V 0 bases and J 8 bases, with 11 bases left between them. The germline gives CDR1 SGHKS, CDR2 YYEKEE (reference sequence). The CDR3 DNA reads as TGTGCCAGCAGCTTGGCAGGGGCTAGCGAAGCTTTCTTT. Translated: CASSLAGASEAFF.

The gene calls are TRBV5-1 and TRBJ2-7; 9 nucleotides align to TRBD2. Germline CDR1 reads SGHRS; CDR2 reads YFSETQ. V gave up 4 bases and J gave up 3 bases; unmatched junction bases: 8. The CDR3 runs to 15 residues. CDR3: CASSVTSGDLYEQYF. The CDR3 nucleotides read TGCGCCAGCAGCGTGACTAGCGGAGACCTCTACGAGCAGTACTTC.

This clonotype showed up just once. The J gene is TRBJ1-6, the V gene TRBV6-1, with TRBD1 matching 9 bases. There are 15 residues in the CDR3. Per the germline V gene, CDR1 is MNHNS and CDR2 is SASEGT. The V gene end was trimmed by 7 bases and the J gene end by 7 bases; junction bases not matched to a gene: 8. The CDR3 sequence is CASKWGDRENSPLHF. CDR3 nucleotide sequence: TGTGCCAGCAAGTGGGGGGACAGGGAGAATTCACCCCTCCACTTT.

In its sample, this clonotype was seen many times. V usage is TRBV6-2 or TRBV6-3 and J usage is TRBJ2-5; weak D call: TRBD1 (6 bases). Trimming removed 6 bases from V and 4 bases from J, with 18 bases in between. The germline V gene encodes CDR1 MNHEY and CDR2 SVGEGT. The CDR3 totals 15 residues. CDR3 residues: CASRKAAGDAETQYF. The CDR3 nucleotides read TGTGCCAGCAGGAAGGCGGCAGGGGACGCAGAGACCCAGTACTTC.

This clonotype showed up just a few times. The J gene is TRBJ2-1, the V gene TRBV7-2; 9 bases line up with TRBD2. J gave up 8 bases and V 6 bases, and 17 bases lay outside the gene matches. The CDR3 extends over 17 amino acids. Germline lookup yields CDR1 SGHTA and CDR2 FQGNSA. The CDR3 loop is CASRPPASGVRAHEQFF. The DNA of the CDR3 is TGTGCCAGCAGGCCCCCGGCTAGCGGGGTCAGGGCCCATGAGCAGTTCTTC.

This clonotype was recorded many times. J is TRBJ2-2 and V is TRBV10-3, with D possibly called TRBD1 or TRBD2 (5 bases each). The germline CDR1 and CDR2 sequences are ENHRY and SYGVKD. The CDR3 loop spans 14 amino acids. V lost 5 bases, J lost 1 base, and 8 bases lay in between. The CDR3 sequence: CAISWDRNTGELFF. As DNA, the CDR3 is TGTGCCATCAGTTGGGACCGGAACACCGGGGAGCTGTTTTTT.

This clonotype was observed a few times. This chain uses TRBV10-3 with TRBJ2-1; 8 bases fit TRBD2. The CDR3 length is 14 residues. The germline gives CDR1 ENHRY, CDR2 SYGVKD. J gave up 6 bases and V 5 bases, and 6 bases lay outside the gene matches. The CDR3 loop reads CAISPGGAGNEQFF. CDR3 DNA: TGTGCCATCAGTCCCGGGGGGGCGGGCAATGAGCAGTTCTTC.

Only a few counts were recorded for this clonotype. The rearrangement uses TRBV6-1 and TRBJ2-7; 11 nucleotides agree with TRBD1. Germline V gives CDR1 MNHNS, CDR2 SASEGT. The CDR3 length is 17 residues. Germline trimming cut 2 bases from V and 6 bases from J; bases unmatched to any gene: 12. CDR3 loop: CASSEPRTGGAKFEQYV. The DNA for the CDR3 is TGTGCCAGCAGTGAACCCAGGACAGGGGGCGCAAAATTCGAGCAGTACGTC.

The J gene is TRBJ2-3, the V gene TRBV7-2; 7 bases fit TRBD2. The CDR3 extends over 15 amino acids. The V and J ends lost 5 bases and 3 bases, in that order; junction bases with no gene match: 8. CDR1 is SGHTA and CDR2 is FQGNSA in the germline V gene. CDR3 sequence reads: CASSPDSGGTDTQYF. The CDR3 nucleotides read TGTGCCAGCAGCCCCGATTCGGGAGGAACAGATACGCAGTATTTT.

This clonotype appeared a few times. The V gene is TRBV20-1, the J gene TRBJ2-7, with 14 bases identical to TRBD2. Per germline, CDR1 DFQATT and CDR2 SNEGSKA (reference sequence). CDR3 length equals 15 residues. The junction had 3 bases not matched to a gene; V was cut back by 4 bases and J by 1 base. The CDR3 DNA is TGCAGTGCTACCGGACTAGCGGGGGGTTCCTACGAGCAGTACGTC. This encodes CSATGLAGGSYEQYV.

This clonotype has ten or more counts. The chain couples TRBV5-1 to TRBJ2-2; D might be TRBD2 (5 bases). The V gene lost 1 base and the J gene lost 0 bases, with 7 bases spanning the gap. The CDR3 is made up of 15 amino acids. CDR1 is SGHRS, CDR2 YFSETQ, per germline. This CDR3 is CASSLLGTNTGELFF. The DNA for the CDR3 is TGCGCCAGCAGCTTGCTCGGGACGAACACCGGGGAGCTGTTTTTT.

The chain links TRBV7-2 to TRBJ2-5; maybe TRBD2 (6 bases). The V end was cut by 4 bases, the J end by 2 bases, with 14 bases between. Germline loops: CDR1 SGHTA, CDR2 FQGNSA. The CDR3 sequence is 15 residues long. The CDR3 loop is CASSWGVAYQETQYF. CDR3 nucleotides: TGTGCCAGCAGCTGGGGGGTAGCGTATCAAGAGACCCAGTACTTC. The full variable domain, rest sourced from reference TRBV7-2 and TRBJ2-5, is GAGVSQSPSNKVTEKGKDVELRCDPISGHTALYWYRQSLGQGLEFLIYFQGNSAPDKSGLPSDRFSAERTGGSVSTLTIQRTQQEDSAVYLCASSWGVAYQETQYFGPGTRLLVL.

This clonotype has at least ten counts. V and J are TRBV12-3 or TRBV12-4 and TRBJ1-1; D call uncertain. The length of the CDR3 is 12 residues. V lost 8 bases and J lost 1, with 8 bases in between. This CDR3 reads CASRTSNTEAFF. The CDR3 bases are TGTGCCAGCCGCACCTCGAACACTGAAGCTTTCTTT.

V gene TRBV18 combines with J gene TRBJ2-1; TRBD2 aligns across 7 bases. Germline V gene lookup returns CDR1 KGHSH and CDR2 LQKENI. CDR3 length: 13 residues. Losses at the gene ends were 2 bases for V and 9 bases for J; bases not matched to a gene: 4. CDR3 bases: TGTGCCAGCTCACCATGGAGGGAGGGTGAGCAGTTCTTC. This codes for CASSPWREGEQFF.

The chain couples TRBV12-5 to TRBJ2-7; tentative D call: TRBD1 (6 bases). The CDR3 sequence is 13 residues long. The V gene lost 6 bases and the J gene lost 5 bases, with 14 bases spanning the gap. Germline V gene lookup returns CDR1 LGHNT and CDR2 FRNRAP. The DNA for the CDR3 is TGTGCTAGTGGGCCGTACAGGGTCCACGAGCAGTACGTC. Encoded protein: CASGPYRVHEQYV.

This clonotype was observed a few times. The chain joins TRBV5-1 to TRBJ1-6; D not resolved. The CDR3 runs to 15 residues. V lost 0 bases and J 8 bases, leaving 12 bases between the germline ends. Germline values: CDR1 SGHRS, CDR2 YFSETQ. The CDR3 coding sequence is TGCGCCAGCAGCTTGGAAGGGTTGGGCGATTCACCCCTCCACTTT. The encoded protein is CASSLEGLGDSPLHF.

This clonotype has more than one count but fewer than ten. CDR3 in DNA: TGTGCCAGCAGCCAAGGGACTGGGACAGGCACAGATACGCAGTATTTT. It specifies CASSQGTGTGTDTQYF. The chain employs TRBV3-1 and TRBJ2-3; 7 bases line up with TRBD1. The V gene end was trimmed by 1 base and the J gene end by 1 base; junction bases not matched to a gene: 5. In germline, CDR1 is LGHDT, CDR2 YNNKEL (reference sequence). The CDR3 is 16 amino acids.

The table lists this clonotype with many counts. The chain couples TRBV12-3 or TRBV12-4 to TRBJ2-1; the D is unclear. Between the trimmed V and J ends, which lost 6 bases and 6 bases, there was a span of 12 bases. CDR3 length: 13 amino acids. DNA for the CDR3: TGTGCCAGCAGATCCCCTCGGGTCAATGAGCAGTTCTTC. Amino acid sequence: CASRSPRVNEQFF.